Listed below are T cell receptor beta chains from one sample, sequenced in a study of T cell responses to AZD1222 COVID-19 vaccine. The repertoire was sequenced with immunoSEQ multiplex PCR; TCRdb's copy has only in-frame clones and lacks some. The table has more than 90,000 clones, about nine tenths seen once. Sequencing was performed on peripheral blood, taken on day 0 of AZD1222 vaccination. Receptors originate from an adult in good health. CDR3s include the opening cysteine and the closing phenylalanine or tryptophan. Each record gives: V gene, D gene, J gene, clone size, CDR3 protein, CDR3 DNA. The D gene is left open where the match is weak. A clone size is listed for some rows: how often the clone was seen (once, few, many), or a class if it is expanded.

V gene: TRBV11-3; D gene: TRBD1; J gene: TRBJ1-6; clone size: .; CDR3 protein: CASSLRDRNNSPLHF; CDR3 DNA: TGTGCCAGCAGCTTACGGGACAGGAATAATTCACCCCTCCACTTT
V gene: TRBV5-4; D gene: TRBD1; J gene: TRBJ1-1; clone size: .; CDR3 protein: CASSTGQENTEAFF; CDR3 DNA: TGTGCCAGCAGTACGGGACAGGAGAACACTGAAGCTTTCTTT
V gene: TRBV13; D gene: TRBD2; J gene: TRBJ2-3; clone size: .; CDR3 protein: CASSPRSSGEEDTQYF; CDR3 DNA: TGTGCCAGCAGCCCGCGGTCTAGCGGGGAGGAAGATACGCAGTATTTT
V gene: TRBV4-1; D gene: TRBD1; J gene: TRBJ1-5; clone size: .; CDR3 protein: CASSQAGTGEGQPQHF; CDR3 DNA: TGCGCCAGCAGCCAAGCCGGGACAGGGGAAGGTCAGCCCCAGCATTTT
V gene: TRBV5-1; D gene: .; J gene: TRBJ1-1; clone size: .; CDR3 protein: CASSRQLDTLDTEAFF; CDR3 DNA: TGCGCCAGCAGCCGACAGCTGGACACCCTGGACACTGAAGCTTTCTTT
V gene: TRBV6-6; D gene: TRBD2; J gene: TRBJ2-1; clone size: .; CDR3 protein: CASSYRGSGGSDEQFF; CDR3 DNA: TGTGCCAGCAGTTACCGAGGTAGCGGGGGGTCCGATGAGCAGTTCTTC
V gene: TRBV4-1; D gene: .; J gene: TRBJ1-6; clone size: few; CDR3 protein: CASSRAPLQPGRIMSPLHF; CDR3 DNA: TGCGCCAGCAGCCGAGCCCCCCTCCAACCGGGACGGATTATGTCACCCCTCCACTTT
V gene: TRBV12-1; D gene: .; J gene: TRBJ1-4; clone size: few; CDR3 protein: CASSDRLGDRDHNEKLFF; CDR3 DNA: TGTGCCAGCAGCGATCGTTTGGGTGACAGAGATCATAATGAAAAACTGTTTTTT
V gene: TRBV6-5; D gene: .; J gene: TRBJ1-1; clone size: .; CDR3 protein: CASSYSEGGTEAFF; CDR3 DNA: TGTGCCAGCAGTTACTCGGAGGGAGGCACTGAAGCTTTCTTT
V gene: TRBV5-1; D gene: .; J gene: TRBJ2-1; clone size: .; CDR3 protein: CASSQDASSYNEQFF; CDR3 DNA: TGCGCCAGCAGCCAGGACGCAAGCTCCTACAATGAGCAGTTCTTC
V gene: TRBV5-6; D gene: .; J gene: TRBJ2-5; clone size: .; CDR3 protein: CASSSDPETQYF; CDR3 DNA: TGTGCCAGCAGCTCTGACCCGGAGACCCAGTACTTC
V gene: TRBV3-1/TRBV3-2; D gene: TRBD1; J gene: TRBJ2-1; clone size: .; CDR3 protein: CASSLGDRAYNEQFF; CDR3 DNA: TGTGCCAGCAGCCTGGGGGACAGGGCCTACAATGAGCAGTTCTTC
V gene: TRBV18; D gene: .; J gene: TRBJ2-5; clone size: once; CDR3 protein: CASRRSPSAFQETQYF; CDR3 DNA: TGTGCCAGCCGACGCTCCCCCTCAGCCTTCCAAGAGACCCAGTACTTC
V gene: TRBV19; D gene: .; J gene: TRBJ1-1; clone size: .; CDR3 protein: CASSIGSGTEAFF; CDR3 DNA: TGTGCCAGTAGTATTGGCAGCGGGACTGAAGCTTTCTTT
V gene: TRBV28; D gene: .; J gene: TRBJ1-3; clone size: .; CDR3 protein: CASSLSNSIGTTIYF; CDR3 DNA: TGTGCCAGCAGTTTATCGAACTCTATCGGGACCACCATATATTTT
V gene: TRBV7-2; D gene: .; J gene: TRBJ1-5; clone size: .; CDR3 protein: CASTYGSNQPQHF; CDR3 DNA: TGTGCCAGCACCTACGGTAGCAATCAGCCCCAGCATTTT
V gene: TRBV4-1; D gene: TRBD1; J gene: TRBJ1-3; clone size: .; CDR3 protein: CASRGGTGRRTIYF; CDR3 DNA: TGCGCCAGCCGCGGGGGGACAGGGAGGCGCACCATATATTTT
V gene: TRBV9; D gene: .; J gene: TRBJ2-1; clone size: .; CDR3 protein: CASSVEGDSYNEQFF; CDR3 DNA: TGTGCCAGCAGCGTTGAGGGGGATTCCTACAATGAGCAGTTCTTC
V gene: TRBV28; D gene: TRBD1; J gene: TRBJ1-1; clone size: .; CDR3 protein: CASLSGQGVGTEAFF; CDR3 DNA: TGTGCCAGCCTGTCCGGACAGGGGGTAGGCACTGAAGCTTTCTTT
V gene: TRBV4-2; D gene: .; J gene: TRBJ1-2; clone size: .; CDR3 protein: CASSQDLLGRYGYTF; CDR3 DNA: TGTGCCAGCAGCCAAGATCTTCTAGGGCGCTATGGCTACACCTTC
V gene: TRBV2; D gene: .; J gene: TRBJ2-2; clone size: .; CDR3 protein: CATQGTGELFF; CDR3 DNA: TGTGCCACCCAGGGGACCGGGGAGCTGTTTTTT
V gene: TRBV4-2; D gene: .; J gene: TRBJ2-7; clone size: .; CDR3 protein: CASSQEQGLNYEQYF; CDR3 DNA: TGTGCCAGCAGCCAAGAGCAGGGTCTAAATTACGAGCAGTACTTC
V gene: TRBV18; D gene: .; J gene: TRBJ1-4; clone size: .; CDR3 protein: CASSPGAASEKLFF; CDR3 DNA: TGTGCCAGCTCACCGGGGGCCGCTTCCGAAAAACTGTTTTTT
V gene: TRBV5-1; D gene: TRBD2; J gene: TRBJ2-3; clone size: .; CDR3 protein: CASSREESTDTQYF; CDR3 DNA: TGCGCCAGCAGCCGGGAGGAATCCACAGATACGCAGTATTTT
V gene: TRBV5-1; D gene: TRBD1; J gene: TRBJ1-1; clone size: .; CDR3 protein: CASSSRGQGLNTEAFF; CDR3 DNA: TGCGCCAGCAGCTCTAGGGGGCAGGGATTAAACACTGAAGCTTTCTTT
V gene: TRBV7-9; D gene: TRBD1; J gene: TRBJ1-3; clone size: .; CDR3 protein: CASSHQTGGFGNTIYF; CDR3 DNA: TGTGCCAGCAGCCACCAGACAGGGGGCTTTGGAAACACCATATATTTT
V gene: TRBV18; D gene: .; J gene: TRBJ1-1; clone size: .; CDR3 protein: CASSPATDGLSEAFF; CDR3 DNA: TGTGCCAGCTCACCGGCGACAGACGGGCTCTCTGAAGCTTTCTTT
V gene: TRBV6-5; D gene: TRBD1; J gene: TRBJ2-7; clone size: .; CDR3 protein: CASSSSGQTSYEQYF; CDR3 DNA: TGTGCCAGCAGTTCCTCGGGACAGACCTCCTACGAGCAGTACTTC
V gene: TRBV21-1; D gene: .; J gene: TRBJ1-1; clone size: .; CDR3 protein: CASSKRGWNLITEAFF; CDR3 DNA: TGTGCCAGCAGCAAACGGGGATGGAACTTGATCACTGAAGCTTTCTTT
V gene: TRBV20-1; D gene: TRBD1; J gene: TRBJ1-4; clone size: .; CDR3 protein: CSASEQGDEKLFF; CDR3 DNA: TGCAGTGCTAGTGAGCAGGGGGATGAAAAACTGTTTTTT